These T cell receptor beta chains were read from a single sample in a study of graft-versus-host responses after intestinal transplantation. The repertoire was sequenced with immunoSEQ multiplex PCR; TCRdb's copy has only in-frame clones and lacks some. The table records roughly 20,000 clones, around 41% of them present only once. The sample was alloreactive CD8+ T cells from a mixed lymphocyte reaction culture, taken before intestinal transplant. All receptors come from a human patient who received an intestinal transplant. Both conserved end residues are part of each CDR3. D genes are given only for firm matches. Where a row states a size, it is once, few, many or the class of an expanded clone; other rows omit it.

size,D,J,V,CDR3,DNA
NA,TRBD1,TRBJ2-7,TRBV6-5,CASSYNRGPYEQYF,TGTGCCAGCAGTTACAACAGGGGCCCCTACGAGCAGTACTTC
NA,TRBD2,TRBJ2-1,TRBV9,CASSVLGGSYNEQFF,TGTGCCAGCAGCGTTTTGGGGGGGTCCTACAATGAGCAGTTCTTC
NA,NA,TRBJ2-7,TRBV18,CASSQWAEQYF,TGTGCCAGCTCTCAATGGGCCGAGCAGTACTTC
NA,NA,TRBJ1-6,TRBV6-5,CAAGSNSPLHF,TGTGCCGCGGGCAGCAATTCACCCCTCCACTTT
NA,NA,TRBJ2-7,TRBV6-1,CASRWAGSEQYF,TGTGCCAGCAGATGGGCCGGTAGCGAGCAGTACTTC
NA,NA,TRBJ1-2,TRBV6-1,CASSPFGTALYGYTF,TGTGCCAGCAGCCCTTTCGGTACAGCCCTTTATGGCTACACCTTC
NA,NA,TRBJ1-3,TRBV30,CAWSPWDGWSSGNTIYF,TGTGCCTGGAGTCCCTGGGACGGTTGGAGCTCTGGAAACACCATATATTTT
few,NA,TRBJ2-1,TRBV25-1,CASSELSEQFF,TGTGCCAGCAGTGAGCTAAGTGAGCAGTTCTTC
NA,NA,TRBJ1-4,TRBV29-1,CSVEVDGPVKLFF,TGCAGCGTTGAAGTGGATGGGCCAGTAAAACTGTTTTTT
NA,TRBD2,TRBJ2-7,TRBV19,CASSTRTSVPDYEQYF,TGTGCCAGTAGTACCCGGACTAGCGTACCAGACTACGAGCAGTACTTC
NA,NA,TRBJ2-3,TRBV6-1,CAPFSYTQYF,TGTGCCCCGTTCTCATATACGCAGTATTTT
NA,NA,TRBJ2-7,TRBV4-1,CASSQEKGVVRQYF,TGCGCCAGCAGCCAAGAGAAGGGAGTCGTTCGGCAGTACTTC
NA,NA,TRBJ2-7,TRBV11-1,CASSRTRTDAGLYEQYF,TGTGCCAGCAGTCGAACAAGAACTGACGCGGGACTCTACGAGCAGTACTTC
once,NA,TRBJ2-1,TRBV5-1,CASSGDITYNEQFF,TGCGCCAGCAGTGGGGATATCACCTACAATGAGCAGTTCTTC
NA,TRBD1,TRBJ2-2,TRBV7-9,CASSPGQGVGELFF,TGTGCCAGCAGCCCGGGACAGGGGGTCGGGGAGCTGTTTTTT
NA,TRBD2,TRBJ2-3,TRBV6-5,CASRTLAGARGTQYF,TGTGCCAGCAGAACCCTAGCGGGAGCAAGAGGTACGCAGTATTTT
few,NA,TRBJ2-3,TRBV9,CASSVGGGARTTDTQYF,TGTGCCAGCAGCGTAGGTGGCGGAGCGAGAACCACAGATACGCAGTATTTT
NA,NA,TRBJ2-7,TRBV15,CATSRVNRVHMQYF,TGTGCCACCAGCAGAGTTAATCGAGTCCACATGCAGTACTTC
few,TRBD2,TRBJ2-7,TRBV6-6,CASSYPLAGGDGEQYF,TGTGCCAGCAGTTACCCACTAGCGGGAGGCGACGGCGAGCAGTACTTC
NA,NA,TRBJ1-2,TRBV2,CASTTDNYGYTF,TGTGCCAGCACGACAGATAACTATGGCTACACCTTC
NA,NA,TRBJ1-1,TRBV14,CASSQDRVRGGEAFF,TGTGCCAGCAGCCAAGATCGGGTGAGGGGGGGTGAAGCTTTCTTT
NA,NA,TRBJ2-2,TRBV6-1,CASSGIGGSVTGELFF,TGTGCCAGCAGTGGTATAGGGGGATCAGTAACCGGGGAGCTGTTTTTT
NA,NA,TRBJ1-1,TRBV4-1,CASSQDRANTEAFF,TGCGCCAGCAGCCAAGACAGGGCCAACACTGAAGCTTTCTTT
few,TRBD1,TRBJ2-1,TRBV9,CASSWTGSMTQFF,TGTGCCAGCAGCTGGACAGGATCAATGACGCAGTTCTTC
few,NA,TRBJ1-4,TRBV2,CASRVGTSGEKLFF,TGTGCCAGCAGGGTCGGGACAAGCGGTGAAAAACTGTTTTTT
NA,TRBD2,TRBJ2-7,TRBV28,CASNTPGLRPYEQYF,TGTGCCAGCAATACTCCGGGACTACGACCCTACGAGCAGTACTTC
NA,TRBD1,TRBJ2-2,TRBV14,CASSQDTGQGAIGELFF,TGTGCCAGCAGCCAAGATACGGGACAGGGGGCTATCGGGGAGCTGTTTTTT
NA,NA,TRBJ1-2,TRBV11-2,CASMDRDYGYTF,TGTGCCAGCATGGACAGAGACTATGGCTACACCTTC
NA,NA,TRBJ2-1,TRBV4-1,CASSQETNYYNEQFF,TGCGCCAGCAGCCAAGAGACTAATTACTACAATGAGCAGTTCTTC
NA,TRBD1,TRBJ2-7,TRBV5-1,CASSLDRGIYEQYF,TGCGCCAGCAGCTTGGACAGGGGGATCTACGAGCAGTACTTC
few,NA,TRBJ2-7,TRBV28,CASSLLAGNYEQYF,TGTGCCAGCAGTTTACTCGCAGGGAACTACGAGCAGTACTTC
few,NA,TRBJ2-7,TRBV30,CAWSPLSSYEQYF,TGTGCCTGGAGTCCACTAAGCTCCTACGAGCAGTACTTC
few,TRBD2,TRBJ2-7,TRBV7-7,CASSLGPSGSEQYF,TGTGCTAGCAGCTTAGGCCCTAGCGGGAGCGAGCAGTACTTC
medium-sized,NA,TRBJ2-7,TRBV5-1,CASSLSGLTYEQYF,TGCGCCAGCAGCTTATCAGGTCTAACCTACGAGCAGTACTTC
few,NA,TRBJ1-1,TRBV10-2,CASSGPTVNTEAFF,TGCGCCAGCAGTGGGCCGACAGTGAACACTGAAGCTTTCTTT
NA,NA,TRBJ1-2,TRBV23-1,CASSQGAYGYTF,TGCGCCAGCAGTCAAGGGGCCTATGGCTACACCTTC
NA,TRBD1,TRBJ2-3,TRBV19,CASSPRGQGLQDTQYF,TGTGCCAGTAGTCCTCGGGGACAGGGGTTGCAAGATACGCAGTATTTT
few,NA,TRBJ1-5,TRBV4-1,CASSQEALLNQPQHF,TGCGCCAGCAGCCAAGAAGCTCTCCTCAATCAGCCCCAGCATTTT
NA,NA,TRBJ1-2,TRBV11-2,CASSSHGIYGYTF,TGTGCCAGCAGCTCCCACGGGATCTATGGCTACACCTTC